This T cell receptor (beta chain) came from a study of neurological immune-mediated disorders. This clonotype was seen many times. Germline V gene lookup returns CDR1 DFQATT and CDR2 SNEGSKA (reference sequence). The CDR3 covers 15 residues. The V and J ends lost 5 bases and 2 bases respectively, with 16 bases between them. TCRdb redid the calling of the 5' RACE reads with MiXCR, one entry per CDR3 protein. Of about 79,000 distinct CDR3 sequences in the sample, 12% to 15% were seen once. The J gene is TRBJ1-5, the V gene TRBV20-1, with a possible D match to TRBD1 (5 bases). The receptor was isolated from a woman aged 45-59 years in good health. The sample comprised PBMCs. CDR3 protein: CSAAFGGRGNQPQHF. CDR3 DNA: TGCAGTGCTGCATTTGGGGGAAGGGGCAATCAGCCCCAGCATTTT.